The present T cell receptor beta chain was sequenced within a study of cytomegalovirus exposure and HLA in healthy donors. General study points: A few CMV-associated chains proved CMV antigen-specific in vitro. Later analysis found that TCR beta chains associated with HLA were more clonally expanded than other, equally common chains.

Germline V gives CDR1 MNHEY, CDR2 SMNVEV (reference sequence). V was clipped by 6 bases and J by 7 bases, with 16 bases between them. CDR3 length: 14 residues. Turning to this clone: The target antigen is unknown.

The primer mix had 60 Vbeta and 13 Jbeta primers. Clones were sequenced by immunoSEQ multiplex PCR, and TCRdb holds only the in-frame ones, with some missing. The data contain about 130,000 clones, approximately 74% of them singletons. The sequencing input was PBMCs. This chain connects TRBV27 to TRBJ1-5; weak D call: TRBD1 (6 bases). The clonotype originates from a man in his forties or fifties in good health and CMV-seropositive. The DNA for the CDR3 is TGTGCCAGCAGCTTCAGGGGAATTGGCCAGCCCCAGCATTTT. Residues: CASSFRGIGQPQHF.